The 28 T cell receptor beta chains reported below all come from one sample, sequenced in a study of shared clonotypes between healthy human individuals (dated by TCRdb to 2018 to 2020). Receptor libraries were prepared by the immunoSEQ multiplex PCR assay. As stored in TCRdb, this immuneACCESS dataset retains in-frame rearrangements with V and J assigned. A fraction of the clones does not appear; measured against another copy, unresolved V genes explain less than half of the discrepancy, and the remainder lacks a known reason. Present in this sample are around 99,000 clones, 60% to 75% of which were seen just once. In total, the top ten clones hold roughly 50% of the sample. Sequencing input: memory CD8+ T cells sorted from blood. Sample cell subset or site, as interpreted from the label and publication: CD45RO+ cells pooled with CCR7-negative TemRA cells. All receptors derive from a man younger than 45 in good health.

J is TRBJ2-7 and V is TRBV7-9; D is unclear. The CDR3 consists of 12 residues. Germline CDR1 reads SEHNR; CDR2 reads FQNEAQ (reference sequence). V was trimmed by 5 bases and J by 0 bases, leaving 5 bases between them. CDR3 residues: CASSENSYEQYF. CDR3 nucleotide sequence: TGTGCCAGCAGCGAAAACTCCTACGAGCAGTACTTC.

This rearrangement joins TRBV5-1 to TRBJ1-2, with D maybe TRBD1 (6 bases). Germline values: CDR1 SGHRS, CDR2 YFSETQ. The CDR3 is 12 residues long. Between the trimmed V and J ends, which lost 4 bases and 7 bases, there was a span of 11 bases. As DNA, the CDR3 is TGCGCCAGCAGCCTACAGGGTCTTGGCTACACCTTC. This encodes CASSLQGLGYTF.

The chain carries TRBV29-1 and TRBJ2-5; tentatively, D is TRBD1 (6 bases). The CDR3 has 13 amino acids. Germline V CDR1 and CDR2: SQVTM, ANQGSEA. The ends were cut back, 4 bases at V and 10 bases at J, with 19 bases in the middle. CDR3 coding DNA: TGCAGCGTTGGCACTAATCGGGAAGGGGGCCAGTACTTC. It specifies CSVGTNREGGQYF.

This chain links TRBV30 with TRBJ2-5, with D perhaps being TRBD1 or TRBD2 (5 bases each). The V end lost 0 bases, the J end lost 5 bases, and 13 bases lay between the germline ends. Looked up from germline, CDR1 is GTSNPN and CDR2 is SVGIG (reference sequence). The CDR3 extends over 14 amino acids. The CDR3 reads CAWSVQPGGETQYF. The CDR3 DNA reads TGTGCCTGGAGTGTACAACCTGGGGGTGAGACCCAGTACTTC.

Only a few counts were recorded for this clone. CDR3 sequence reads: CASSSTGGNYGYTF. The CDR3 coding sequence is TGTGCCAGTAGTAGTACAGGGGGAAACTATGGCTACACCTTC. The chain recombines TRBV19 with TRBJ1-2; 8 nucleotides match TRBD1. CDR3 length: 14 residues. The trim removed 4 bases at V and 2 bases at J, leaving 3 bases unmatched. Germline V lookup: CDR1 LNHDA, CDR2 SQIVND (reference sequence).

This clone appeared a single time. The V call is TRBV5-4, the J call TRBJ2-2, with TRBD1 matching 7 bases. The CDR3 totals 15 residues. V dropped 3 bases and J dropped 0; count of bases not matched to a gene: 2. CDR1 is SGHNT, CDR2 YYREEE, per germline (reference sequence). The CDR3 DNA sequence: TGTGCCAGCAGCTCCGACAGGGCGAACACCGGGGAGCTGTTTTTT. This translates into CASSSDRANTGELFF.

The CDR3 loop is CSVEAGANVLTF. In nucleotides, the CDR3 is TGCAGCGTTGAAGCTGGGGCCAACGTCCTGACTTTC. The chain recombines TRBV29-1 with TRBJ2-6; the D is unclear. The CDR3 is 12 residues long. Deletions cut 1 base from V and 2 bases from J, with 0 bases between. Germline CDR1 is SQVTM and CDR2 is ANQGSEA. Full variable domain (rest looked up from reference TRBV29-1 and TRBJ2-6): SAVISQKPSRDICQRGTSLTIQCQVDSQVTMMFWYRQQPGQSLTLIATANQGSEATYESGFVIDKFPISRPNLTFSTLTVSNMSPEDSSIYLCSVEAGANVLTFGAGSRLTVL.

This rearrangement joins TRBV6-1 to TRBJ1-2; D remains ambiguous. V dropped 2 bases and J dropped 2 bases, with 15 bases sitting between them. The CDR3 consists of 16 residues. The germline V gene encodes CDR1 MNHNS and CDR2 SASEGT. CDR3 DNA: TGTGCCAGCAGTGAAACCCCGGGCCCGATAAACTATGGCTACACCTTC. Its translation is CASSETPGPINYGYTF.

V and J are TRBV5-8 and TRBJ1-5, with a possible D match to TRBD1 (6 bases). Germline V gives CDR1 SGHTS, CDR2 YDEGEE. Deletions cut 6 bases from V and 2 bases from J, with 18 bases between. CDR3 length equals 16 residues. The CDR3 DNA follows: TGTGCCAGCAAACCTAGGGGGGGCGGTGGCAATCAGCCCCAGCATTTT. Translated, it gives CASKPRGGGGNQPQHF. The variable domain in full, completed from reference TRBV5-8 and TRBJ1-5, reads EAGVTQSPTHLIKTRGQQATLRCSPISGHTSVYWYQQALGLGLQFLLWYDEGEERNRGNFPPRFSGRQFPNYSSELNVNALELEDSALYLCASKPRGGGGNQPQHFGDGTRLSIL.

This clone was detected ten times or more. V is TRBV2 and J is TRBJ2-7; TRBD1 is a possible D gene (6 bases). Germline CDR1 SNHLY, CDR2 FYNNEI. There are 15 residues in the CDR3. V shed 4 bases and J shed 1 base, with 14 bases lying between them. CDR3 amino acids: CASSAGQGTSYEQYF. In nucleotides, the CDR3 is TGTGCCAGCAGTGCAGGTCAGGGGACATCCTACGAGCAGTACTTC.

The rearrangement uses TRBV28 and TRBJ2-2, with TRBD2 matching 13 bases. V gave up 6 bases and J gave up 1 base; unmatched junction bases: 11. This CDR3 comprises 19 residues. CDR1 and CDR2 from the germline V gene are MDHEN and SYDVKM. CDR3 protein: CASSPTTGTSGVNTGELFF. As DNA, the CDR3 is TGTGCCAGCAGCCCTACGACCGGGACTAGCGGGGTGAACACCGGGGAGCTGTTTTTT.

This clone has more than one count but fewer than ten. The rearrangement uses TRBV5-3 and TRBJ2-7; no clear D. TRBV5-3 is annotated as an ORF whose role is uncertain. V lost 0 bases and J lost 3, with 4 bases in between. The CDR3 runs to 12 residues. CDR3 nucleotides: TGTGCCAGAAGCTTGGACGTCTACGAGCAGTACTTC. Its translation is CARSLDVYEQYF.

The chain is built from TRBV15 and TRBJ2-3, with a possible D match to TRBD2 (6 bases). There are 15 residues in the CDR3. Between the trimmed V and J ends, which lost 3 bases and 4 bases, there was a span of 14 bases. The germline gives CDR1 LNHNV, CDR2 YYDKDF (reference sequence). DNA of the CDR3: TGTGCCACCAGCAGGGCGGGGCGGGTTTCAGATACGCAGTATTTT. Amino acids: CATSRAGRVSDTQYF.

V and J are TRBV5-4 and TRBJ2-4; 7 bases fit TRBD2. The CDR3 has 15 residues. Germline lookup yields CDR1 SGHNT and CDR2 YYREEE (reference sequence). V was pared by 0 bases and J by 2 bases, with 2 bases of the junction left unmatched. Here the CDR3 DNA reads TGTGCCAGCAGCTTGGCCGGGAGGACCAAAAACATTCAGTACTTC. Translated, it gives CASSLAGRTKNIQYF.

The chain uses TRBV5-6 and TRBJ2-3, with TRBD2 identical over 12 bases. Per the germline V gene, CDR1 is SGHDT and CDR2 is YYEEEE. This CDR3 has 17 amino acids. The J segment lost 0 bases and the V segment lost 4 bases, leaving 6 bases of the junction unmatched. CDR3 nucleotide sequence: TGTGCCAGCAGCGGACTAGCGGGATCCACTAGCACAGATACGCAGTATTTT. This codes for CASSGLAGSTSTDTQYF.

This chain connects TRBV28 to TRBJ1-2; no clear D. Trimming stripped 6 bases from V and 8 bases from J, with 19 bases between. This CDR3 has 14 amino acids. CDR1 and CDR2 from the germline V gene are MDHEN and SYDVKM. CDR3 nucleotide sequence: TGTGCCAGCAGAGACGGGCCCTTACGCCGGGGCTACACCTTC. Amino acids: CASRDGPLRRGYTF.

This chain's CDR3 is CASGRNSYEQYF. The CDR3, as DNA: TGTGCCAGTGGCCGAAACTCCTACGAGCAGTACTTC. V is TRBV6-5 and J is TRBJ2-7, with no clear D. V dropped 9 bases and J dropped 0 bases, with 9 bases sitting between them. Germline V lookup: CDR1 MNHEY, CDR2 SVGAGI. CDR3 size: 12 residues.

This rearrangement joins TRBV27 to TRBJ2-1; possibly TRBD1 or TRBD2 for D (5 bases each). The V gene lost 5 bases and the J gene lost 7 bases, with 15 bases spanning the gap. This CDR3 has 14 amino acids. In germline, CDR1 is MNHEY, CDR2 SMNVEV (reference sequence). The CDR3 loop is CASSLGTVGNEQFF. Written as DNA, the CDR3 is TGTGCCAGCAGTCTCGGGACCGTTGGGAATGAGCAGTTCTTC.

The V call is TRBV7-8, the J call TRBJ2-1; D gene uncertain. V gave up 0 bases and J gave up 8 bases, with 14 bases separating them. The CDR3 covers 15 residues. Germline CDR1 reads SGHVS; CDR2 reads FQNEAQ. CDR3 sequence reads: CASSLARLKFDEQFF. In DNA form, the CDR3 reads TGTGCCAGCAGCTTAGCCAGATTAAAATTCGATGAGCAGTTCTTC. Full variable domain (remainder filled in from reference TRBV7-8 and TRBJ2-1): GAGVSQSPRYKVAKRGQDVALRCDPISGHVSLFWYQQALGQGPEFLTYFQNEAQLDKSGLPSDRFFAERPEGSVSTLKIQRTQQEDSAVYLCASSLARLKFDEQFFGPGTRLTVL.

The CDR3 here is CASSLGQGIETQYF. DNA for the CDR3: TGTGCCAGCAGCCTGGGACAGGGAATAGAGACCCAGTACTTC. The rearrangement uses TRBV11-2 and TRBJ2-5; 9 nucleotides align to TRBD1. The CDR3 extends over 14 amino acids. Germline loops: CDR1 SGHAT, CDR2 FQNNGV. V lost 5 bases, J lost 4 bases, and 5 bases stayed unmatched. The variable domain in full, with the rest retrieved from reference TRBV11-2 and TRBJ2-5, is EAGVAQSPRYKIIEKRQSVAFWCNPISGHATLYWYQQILGQGPKLLIQFQNNGVVDDSQLPKDRFSAERLKGVDSTLKIQPAKLEDSAVYLCASSLGQGIETQYFGPGTRLLVL.

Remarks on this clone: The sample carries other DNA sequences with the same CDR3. CDR3 nucleotide sequence: TGTGCCAGCAGTCCACAGGGGTTTTCCTACGAGCAGTACTTC. This gives the protein CASSPQGFSYEQYF. The chain has TRBV14 and TRBJ2-7, with 7 positions matching TRBD1. V shed 6 bases and J 1 base; nucleotides not matched to a gene: 6. CDR3 length: 14 residues. The germline V gene has CDR1 SGHDN and CDR2 FVKESK.

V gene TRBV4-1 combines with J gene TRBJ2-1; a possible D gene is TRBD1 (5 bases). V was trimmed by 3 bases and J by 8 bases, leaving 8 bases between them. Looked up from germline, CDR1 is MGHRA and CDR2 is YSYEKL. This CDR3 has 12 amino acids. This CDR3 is CASSHQGDEQFF. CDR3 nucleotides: TGCGCCAGCAGCCACCAGGGTGATGAGCAGTTCTTC.

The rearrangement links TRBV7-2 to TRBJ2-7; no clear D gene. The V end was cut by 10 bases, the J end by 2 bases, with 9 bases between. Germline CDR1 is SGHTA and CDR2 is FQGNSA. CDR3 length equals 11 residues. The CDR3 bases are TGTGCCACCACAGATGCCTACGAGCAGTACTTC. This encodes CATTDAYEQYF. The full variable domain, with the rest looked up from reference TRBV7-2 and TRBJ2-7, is GAGVSQSPSNKVTEKGKDVELRCDPISGHTALYWYRQSLGQGLEFLIYFQGNSAPDKSGLPSDRFSAERTGGSVSTLTIQRTQQEDSAVYLCATTDAYEQYFGPGTRLTVT.

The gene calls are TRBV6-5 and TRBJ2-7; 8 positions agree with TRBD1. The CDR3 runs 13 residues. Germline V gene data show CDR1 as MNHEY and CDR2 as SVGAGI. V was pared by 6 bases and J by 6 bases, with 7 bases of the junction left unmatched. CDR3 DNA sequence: TGTGCCAGCAGGAAGGACAGGGTAGGCGAGCAGTACTTC. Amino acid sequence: CASRKDRVGEQYF.

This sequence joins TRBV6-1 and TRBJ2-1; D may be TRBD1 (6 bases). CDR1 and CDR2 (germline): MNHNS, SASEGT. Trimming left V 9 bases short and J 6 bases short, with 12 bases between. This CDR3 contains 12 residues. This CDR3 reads CASGGQTNEQFF. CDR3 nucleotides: TGTGCCAGTGGGGGACAAACCAATGAGCAGTTCTTC.

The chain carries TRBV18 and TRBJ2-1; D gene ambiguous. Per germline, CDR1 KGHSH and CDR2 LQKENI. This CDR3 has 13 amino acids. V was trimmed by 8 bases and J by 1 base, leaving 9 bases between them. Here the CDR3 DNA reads TGTGCCAGCAAAACCGGGTCCTACAATGAGCAGTTCTTC. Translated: CASKTGSYNEQFF.

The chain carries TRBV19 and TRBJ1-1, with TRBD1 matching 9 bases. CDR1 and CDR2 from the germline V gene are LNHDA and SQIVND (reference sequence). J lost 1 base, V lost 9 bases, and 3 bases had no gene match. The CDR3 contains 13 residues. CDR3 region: CASQTGGNTEAFF. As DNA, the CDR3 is TGTGCCAGCCAGACAGGGGGGAACACTGAAGCTTTCTTT. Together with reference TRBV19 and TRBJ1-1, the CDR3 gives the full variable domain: DGGITQSPKYLFRKEGQNVTLSCEQNLNHDAMYWYRQDPGQGLRLIYYSQIVNDFQKGDIAEGYSVSREKKESFPLTVTSAQKNPTAFYLCASQTGGNTEAFFGQGTRLTVV.

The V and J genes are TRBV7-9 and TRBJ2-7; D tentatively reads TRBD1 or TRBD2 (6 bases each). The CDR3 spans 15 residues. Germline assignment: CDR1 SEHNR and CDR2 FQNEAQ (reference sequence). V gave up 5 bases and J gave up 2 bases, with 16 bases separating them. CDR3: CASSPGAGPPYEQYF. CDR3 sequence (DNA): TGTGCCAGCAGCCCAGGGGCGGGACCACCCTACGAGCAGTACTTC.